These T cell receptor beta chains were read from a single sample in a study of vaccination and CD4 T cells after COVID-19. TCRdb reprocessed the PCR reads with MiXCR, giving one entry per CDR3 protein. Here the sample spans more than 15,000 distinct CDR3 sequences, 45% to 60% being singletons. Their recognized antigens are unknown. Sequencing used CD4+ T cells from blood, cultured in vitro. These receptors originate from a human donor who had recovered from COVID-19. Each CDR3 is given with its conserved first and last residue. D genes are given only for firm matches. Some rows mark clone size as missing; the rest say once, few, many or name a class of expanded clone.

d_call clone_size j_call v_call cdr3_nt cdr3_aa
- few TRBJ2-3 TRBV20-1 TGCAGTGCAGAGACACTCCGGCGGAACACAGATACGCAGTATTTT CSAETLRRNTDTQYF
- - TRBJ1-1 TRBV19 TGTGCCAGTAGAACAGGTTGGGGAGAGTCTGAAGCTTTCTTT CASRTGWGESEAFF
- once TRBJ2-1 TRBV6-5 TGTGCCAGCAGTTACTCTTGGTACAATGAGCAGTTCTTC CASSYSWYNEQFF
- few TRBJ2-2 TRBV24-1 TGTGCCACCTCCTCCTCAGCAAGGGACGGGGAGCTGTTTTTT CATSSSARDGELFF
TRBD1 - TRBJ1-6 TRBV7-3 TGTGCCAGCAGCTTCCGGGGGACAGGGGGATATTCACCCCTCCACTTT CASSFRGTGGYSPLHF
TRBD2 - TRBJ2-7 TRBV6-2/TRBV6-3 TGTGCCAGCAGCCGGACTAGCGGGAGTACCTACGAGCAGTACTTC CASSRTSGSTYEQYF
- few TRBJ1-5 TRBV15 TGTGCCACCAGCAGGCAGACAGGCAATCAGCCCCAGCATTTT CATSRQTGNQPQHF
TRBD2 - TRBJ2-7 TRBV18 TGTGCCAGCTCACCTTCTAGCGGGAGAACCGAGCAGTACTTC CASSPSSGRTEQYF
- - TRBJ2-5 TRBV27 TGTGCCAGCAGTGAATACCAAGAGACCCAGTACTTC CASSEYQETQYF
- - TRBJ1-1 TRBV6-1 TGTGCCAGCAAATCTAATCCCCCAAAGGATGAAGCTTTCTTT CASKSNPPKDEAFF
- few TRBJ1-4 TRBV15 TGTGCCACCAGCCCCCTCCTTACTAGGAACGGGGAAAAACTGTTTTTT CATSPLLTRNGEKLFF
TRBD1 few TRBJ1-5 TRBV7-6 TGTGCCAGCAGCCCGGGACAGGGCAATCAGCCCCAGCATTTT CASSPGQGNQPQHF
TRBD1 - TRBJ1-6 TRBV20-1 TGCAGTGCTGGGGGGGACAGCGATAATTCACCCCTCCACTTT CSAGGDSDNSPLHF
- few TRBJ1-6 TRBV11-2 TGTGCCAGCAGCTTACAGGGAAATAATTCACCCCTCCACTTT CASSLQGNNSPLHF
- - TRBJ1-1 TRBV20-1 TGCAGTGCTGGGCGGGGTTACATGAACACTGAAGCTTTCTTT CSAGRGYMNTEAFF
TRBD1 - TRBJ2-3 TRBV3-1 TGTGCCAGCAGCCCAGGGGGTCAAGATACGCAGTATTTT CASSPGGQDTQYF
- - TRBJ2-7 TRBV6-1 TGTGCCAGCAGCCGGGACACCTCCTACGAGCAGTACTTC CASSRDTSYEQYF
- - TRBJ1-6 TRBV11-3 TGTGCCAGCAGCTTATTCGAATCACCCCTCCACTTT CASSLFESPLHF
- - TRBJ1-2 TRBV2 TGTGCCAGCAGTGGCGTTGGGGGGGTCTATGGCTACACCTTC CASSGVGGVYGYTF
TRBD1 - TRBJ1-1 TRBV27 TGTGCCAGCAGTCTCTTAGGACAGGGATCAGGTAGCACTGAAGCTTTCTTT CASSLLGQGSGSTEAFF
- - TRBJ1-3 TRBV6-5 TGTGCCAGCAGTTACTCGATCGGGACTGGAAACACCATATATTTT CASSYSIGTGNTIYF
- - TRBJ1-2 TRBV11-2 TGTGCCAGCAGCGTCACAGGGCCCCTCAATGGCTACACCTTC CASSVTGPLNGYTF
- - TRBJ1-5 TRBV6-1 TGTGCCAGCAGTGAAGCCTCAGGGACTTCCACTCAGCCCCAGCATTTT CASSEASGTSTQPQHF
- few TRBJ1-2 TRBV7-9 TGTGCCAGCACCCGGGGACCGACGGCCGACATGGGCTACACCTTC CASTRGPTADMGYTF
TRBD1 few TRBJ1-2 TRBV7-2 TGTGCCAGCAGCCCCACGGGAGGGGGCCATGGCTACACCTTC CASSPTGGGHGYTF
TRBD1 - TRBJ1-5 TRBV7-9 TGTGCCAGCAGCTTAGCCTCCGGGACAGAAGGTTATAGCAATCAGCCCCAGCATTTT CASSLASGTEGYSNQPQHF
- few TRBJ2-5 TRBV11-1 TGTGCCAGCAGCTTAGGGGTACAAGAGACCCAGTACTTC CASSLGVQETQYF
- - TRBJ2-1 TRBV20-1 TGCAGTGCCAGGCTCGACGATCCGCAGTTCTTC CSARLDDPQFF
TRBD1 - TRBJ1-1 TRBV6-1 TGTGCCAGCAGTGTAATGGACAGGGATGGGGAAGCTTTCTTT CASSVMDRDGEAFF
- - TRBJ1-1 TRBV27 TGTGCCAGCAGTTTGTCCAGGGACACTGAAGCTTTCTTT CASSLSRDTEAFF
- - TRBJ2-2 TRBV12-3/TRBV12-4 TGTGCCAGCAGGGAGGGACGGGCCGAGGGCACCGGGGAGCTGTTTTTT CASREGRAEGTGELFF
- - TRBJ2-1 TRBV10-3 TGTGCCATCGCCACCGTGGGCGCGGCCAACAATGAGCAGTTCTTC CAIATVGAANNEQFF
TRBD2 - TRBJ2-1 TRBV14 TGTGCCAGCAGCCCGCCGGGCGGGGGGGTCCGCTCCTACAATGAGCAGTTCTTC CASSPPGGGVRSYNEQFF
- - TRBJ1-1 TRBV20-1 TGCAGTGCTAGAGATGCTACAGGTGCTAGCTCTTCTGAAGCTTTCTTT CSARDATGASSSEAFF
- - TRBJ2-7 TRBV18 TGTGCCAGCTCACCTAAAGGGCTCGGTTTCGTCGAGCAGTACTTC CASSPKGLGFVEQYF
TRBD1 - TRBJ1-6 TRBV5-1 TGCGCCAGCAGCTTGAGGGGGCAGCATAATTCACCCCTCCACTTT CASSLRGQHNSPLHF
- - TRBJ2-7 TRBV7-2 TGTGCCAGCAGCTTAGACTCATCTAGGGGCTACGAGCAGTACTTC CASSLDSSRGYEQYF
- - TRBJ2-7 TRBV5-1 TGCGCCAGCAGCTACGGGGACCAACCTTACGAGCAGTACTTC CASSYGDQPYEQYF
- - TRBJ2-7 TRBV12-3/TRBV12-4 TGTGCCAGCAGTCCCGGGACGGTCGCCCTTTTCGGGCAGTACTTC CASSPGTVALFGQYF
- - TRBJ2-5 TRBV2 TGTGCCAGCAGTGAAGACGTACAGACCCAGTACTTC CASSEDVQTQYF
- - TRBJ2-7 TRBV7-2 TGTGCCAGCGGACAGAACTCCTACGAGCAGTACTTC CASGQNSYEQYF